This TCR beta chain was captured in a study of blood T cell repertoires in COVID-19. Germline trimming cut 3 bases from V and 2 bases from J; bases unmatched to any gene: 6. In germline, CDR1 is ENHRY, CDR2 SYGVKD. The CDR3 length is 15 residues. Per the original methods: Amplification of reference gene primers provided the estimated nucleated cell counts. Some clones are missing from TCRdb's copy, which holds only in-frame ones; the method was immunoSEQ multiplex PCR. The DNA was the basis for D and trimming; V, J and clone size are from that table. The table has around 220,000 clones, 82% seen once.

The sequence was obtained from a woman aged 80 or older with active or convalescent COVID-19. The genes are TRBV10-3 and TRBJ2-7; 8 positions match TRBD1. The sequenced sample consisted of peripheral blood. CDR3 bases: TGTGCCATCAGTGACGGGGACAGGTTGGCCTACGAGCAGTACTTC. Encoded protein: CAISDGDRLAYEQYF.